The next 12 T cell receptor beta chains were all read from a single sample in a study of T-cell memory formation after mild COVID-19. TCRdb re-analysed the 5' RACE reads in MiXCR, keeping a single row per CDR3 protein. Here the sample spans about 440,000 distinct CDR3 sequences, 15% to 20% being singletons. Material: PBMCs or a T cell subset sorted from them (not recorded which). These receptor sequences come from an adult woman who had mild COVID-19 (a few samples of this study predate the infection). Cell type and time point are not known.

V gene TRBV2 combines with J gene TRBJ2-3; 7 bases are a match to TRBD2. Germline values: CDR1 SNHLY, CDR2 FYNNEI. CDR3 length equals 14 residues. Trimming cost V 6 bases and J 2 bases; bases outside gene matches: 5. The CDR3 here is CASSSSGPTDTQYF. The CDR3 DNA reads TGTGCCAGCAGCTCTAGCGGCCCCACAGATACGCAGTATTTT.

This chain links TRBV5-5 with TRBJ2-7; D not resolved. Germline V gene data show CDR1 as SGHKS and CDR2 as YYEKEE (reference sequence). V lost 0 bases and J lost 6, with 16 bases in between. The CDR3 contains 15 residues. The DNA for the CDR3 is TGTGCCAGCAGCTTGGTTGGCGCTCTACTGTCCGAGCAGTACTTC. It is translated as CASSLVGALLSEQYF.

CDR3: CASSSTGDGSSPLHF. CDR3 DNA sequence: TGTGCCAGCAGTTCGACAGGGGACGGAAGTTCACCCCTCCACTTT. This rearrangement joins TRBV28 to TRBJ1-6; 8 nucleotides align to TRBD1. The trim removed 4 bases at V and 9 bases at J, leaving 8 bases unmatched. The CDR3 spans 15 residues. The V gene's germline CDR1 is MDHEN and CDR2 SYDVKM.

The chain combines TRBV24-1 with TRBJ2-3; D unclear. This CDR3 comprises 13 residues. Trimming removed 5 bases from V and 2 bases from J, with 7 bases in between. The germline gives CDR1 KGHDR, CDR2 SFDVKD. DNA of the CDR3: TGTGCCACCAGTGGGGATGTCACAGATACGCAGTATTTT. This encodes CATSGDVTDTQYF.

This sequence joins TRBV19 and TRBJ1-2, with 7 bases fitting TRBD1. CDR3 length: 14 amino acids. V shed 6 bases, J shed 0 bases, and the junction held 4 bases outside the gene matches. Per the germline V gene, CDR1 is LNHDA and CDR2 is SQIVND (reference sequence). The CDR3 is CASRDRSANYGYTF. The CDR3 bases are TGTGCCAGTAGGGACAGGAGCGCTAACTATGGCTACACCTTC.

The chain recombines TRBV9 with TRBJ2-3; 8 nucleotides align to TRBD1. Looked up from germline, CDR1 is SGDLS and CDR2 is YYNGEE. Trimming took 4 bases from V and 0 from J; bases not matched to a gene: 7. CDR3 length: 16 residues. The CDR3 region is CASSSRTGTSTDTQYF. The CDR3 nucleotides are TGTGCCAGCAGCTCCCGGACAGGGACTAGCACAGATACGCAGTATTTT. The full variable domain, completed using reference TRBV9 and TRBJ2-3, is DSGVTQTPKHLITATGQRVTLRCSPRSGDLSVYWYQQSLDQGLQFLIQYYNGEERAKGNILERFSAQQFPDLHSELNLSSLELGDSALYFCASSSRTGTSTDTQYFGPGTRLTVL.

This clonotype was recorded once. The CDR3 nucleotides are TGTGCCACCAGGCCCGACCTTAGCGGGTCCCAAGAGACCCAGTACTTC. It is translated as CATRPDLSGSQETQYF. The V and J genes are TRBV24-1 and TRBJ2-5; TRBD2 aligns across 7 bases. The CDR3 sequence is 16 residues long. The ends lost 7 bases at V and 1 base at J; junction bases unmatched: 11. The germline V gene encodes CDR1 KGHDR and CDR2 SFDVKD.

This clonotype occurred a few times. The chain joins TRBV30 to TRBJ2-1, with D possibly TRBD2 on 5 matching bases. Deletions cut 0 bases from V and 2 bases from J, with 14 bases between. CDR1 and CDR2 (germline): GTSNPN, SVGIG (reference sequence). The CDR3 loop spans 16 amino acids. The CDR3, as DNA: TGTGCCTGGAGTGTAGACCTAGCACGCACCTACAATGAGCAGTTCTTC. Amino acid sequence: CAWSVDLARTYNEQFF.

The sample holds a few counts of this clonotype. The chain carries TRBV6-5 and TRBJ2-5, with D unresolved. The V and J ends lost 3 bases and 1 base respectively, with 6 bases between them. Germline V gene lookup returns CDR1 MNHEY and CDR2 SVGAGI. The CDR3 extends over 13 amino acids. The CDR3 loop is CASSYGVQETQYF. CDR3 bases: TGTGCCAGCAGTTATGGGGTCCAAGAGACCCAGTACTTC.

The chain joins TRBV5-5 to TRBJ2-3, with D uncertain. Trimming cost V 1 base and J 7 bases, with 7 bases left between them. The length of the CDR3 is 12 residues. CDR1 is SGHKS, CDR2 YYEKEE, per germline (reference sequence). The CDR3: CASSLRGNTQYF. The DNA for the CDR3 is TGTGCCAGCAGCTTGCGAGGAAATACGCAGTATTTT.

V and J are TRBV4-3 and TRBJ2-7; D might be TRBD1 (6 bases). Germline loops: CDR1 LGHNA, CDR2 YSLEER. V was shortened by 1 base and J by 11 bases, with 18 bases between the two germline ends. This CDR3 has 14 residues. The CDR3 DNA follows: TGCGCCAGCAGCCAAGGGATTACAGGGTCCGTGGAGTACTTC. This translates into CASSQGITGSVEYF.

The chain links TRBV7-6 to TRBJ2-2; D is undetermined. V dropped 2 bases and J dropped 6 bases, with 4 bases sitting between them. The germline gives CDR1 SGHVS, CDR2 FNYEAQ. The CDR3 runs to 12 residues. The CDR3 DNA sequence: TGTGCCAGCAGCTTACAATCCGGGGAGCTGTTTTTT. Translating gives CASSLQSGELFF.